The 25 T cell receptor beta chains below come from one sample, sequenced in a study of blood T cell repertoires in COVID-19. The table came from immunoSEQ multiplex PCR; TCRdb's copy has only in-frame clones and leaves some out. The sample consists of about 34,000 clones, 60% to 80% of them appearing once. The sequencing input was peripheral blood. These receptors all stem from a human donor in a cohort sampled during active COVID-19.

The genes are TRBV7-2 and TRBJ2-3, with TRBD2 matching over 12 bases. The V gene's germline CDR1 is SGHTA and CDR2 FQGNSA. CDR3 length: 18 amino acids. Losses at the gene ends were 3 bases for V and 2 bases for J; bases not matched to a gene: 9. CDR3 protein: CASSFYALAGGNTDTQYF. The DNA of the CDR3 is TGTGCCAGCAGCTTTTACGCGCTAGCGGGGGGGAACACAGATACGCAGTATTTT.

The chain links TRBV7-2 to TRBJ2-5; the D gene is possibly TRBD2 (5 bases). Germline CDR1 SGHTA, CDR2 FQGNSA. This CDR3 is 15 amino acids long. Trimming took 1 base from V and 2 from J, leaving 11 bases between them. CDR3 bases: TGTGCCAGCAGCTTAGGAGGGCGGCTTCAAGAGACCCAGTACTTC. Amino acid sequence: CASSLGGRLQETQYF.

The gene calls are TRBV28 and TRBJ2-5; the D gene is possibly TRBD1 (5 bases). The germline V gene has CDR1 MDHEN and CDR2 SYDVKM. Trimming pared 3 bases from V and 1 base from J, leaving 27 bases between. This CDR3 is 20 amino acids long. Here the CDR3 DNA reads TGTGCCAGCAGTTTCCTCCCTGCTCTAATCAGGGATGACCTCCAAGAGACCCAGTACTTC. The encoded protein is CASSFLPALIRDDLQETQYF.

This chain links TRBV27 with TRBJ2-5, with TRBD2 matching 9 bases. Trimming cost V 0 bases and J 7 bases; bases outside gene matches: 9. The V gene's germline CDR1 is MNHEY and CDR2 SMNVEV (reference sequence). The CDR3 covers 16 residues. CDR3 protein: CASSLSSSGSSGTQYF. Here the CDR3 DNA reads TGTGCCAGCAGTTTATCGAGTAGCGGGAGTAGCGGGACCCAGTACTTC.

The V and J genes are TRBV3-1 (or the pseudogene TRBV3-2) and TRBJ1-1; 7 positions agree with TRBD1. Looked up from germline, CDR1 is LGHDT and CDR2 is YNNKEL (reference sequence). Trimming at V came to 1 base and at J to 7 bases, leaving 6 bases not matched to a gene. This CDR3 contains 14 residues. The CDR3 DNA is TGTGCCAGCAGCCAAGCGACAGGGAGGAGTGAAGCTTTCTTT. Amino acids: CASSQATGRSEAFF.

The J gene is TRBJ2-2, the V gene TRBV6-5; D gene uncertain. CDR3 length: 11 amino acids. In germline, CDR1 is MNHEY, CDR2 SVGAGI. V was trimmed by 6 bases and J by 6 bases, leaving 5 bases between them. CDR3 nucleotides: TGTGCCAGCAGACAAGCCGGGGAGCTGTTTTTT. Translation gives CASRQAGELFF.

The chain joins TRBV28 to TRBJ1-5, with D uncertain. V gave up 4 bases and J gave up 0 bases, with 7 bases separating them. Per germline, CDR1 MDHEN and CDR2 SYDVKM. The CDR3 length is 14 residues. DNA of the CDR3: TGTGCCAGCAGTTCCGGAGGTAGCAATCAGCCCCAGCATTTT. Encoded protein: CASSSGGSNQPQHF.

This chain links TRBV7-2 with TRBJ2-1; weak D call: TRBD2 (5 bases). The germline gives CDR1 SGHTA, CDR2 FQGNSA. The CDR3 is made up of 15 amino acids. Trimming took 3 bases from V and 6 from J, leaving 15 bases between them. The CDR3 DNA follows: TGTGCCAGCAGCTTCGGAGGAGAGGGCTTCAATGAGCAGTTCTTC. Translation: CASSFGGEGFNEQFF.

The J gene is TRBJ2-6, the V gene TRBV18; 11 positions match TRBD1. V lost 5 bases to trimming and J lost 0 bases; unmatched junction nucleotides: 9. The CDR3 is 19 residues long. CDR1 and CDR2 from the germline V gene are KGHSH and LQKENI. The CDR3 loop reads CASSGTGGPFFSGANVLTF. For the CDR3, the DNA is TGTGCCAGCTCAGGGACAGGGGGTCCTTTTTTCTCTGGGGCCAACGTCCTGACTTTC.

The V and J genes are TRBV6-1 and TRBJ1-5; a possible D gene is TRBD1 (6 bases). The CDR3 is made up of 18 amino acids. V was shortened by 2 bases and J by 2 bases, with 19 bases between the two germline ends. Germline lookup yields CDR1 MNHNS and CDR2 SASEGT. The CDR3 DNA is TGTGCCAGCAGTGAATATGGGGTTGAGGGGGTAGGCAATCAGCCCCAGCATTTT. Translation: CASSEYGVEGVGNQPQHF.

The chain employs TRBV7-2 and TRBJ2-3, with 8 bases that match TRBD2. This CDR3 is built from 15 residues. Trimming took 6 bases from V and 7 from J; bases not matched to a gene: 12. Germline values: CDR1 SGHTA, CDR2 FQGNSA. This CDR3 reads CASSPRGLEWNTQYF. DNA of the CDR3: TGTGCCAGCAGTCCGAGGGGACTAGAATGGAATACGCAGTATTTT.

V is TRBV16 and J is TRBJ1-2, with TRBD1 identical over 9 bases. The CDR3 is made up of 14 amino acids. Germline trimming cut 2 bases from V and 8 bases from J; bases unmatched to any gene: 6. Germline CDR1 and CDR2: KGHSY and FQNENV. For the CDR3, the DNA is TGTGCCAGCAGCCAAGTACGGGACAGGGTCGGCTACACCTTC. Protein sequence: CASSQVRDRVGYTF.

This chain connects TRBV28 to TRBJ1-2; D not resolved. Germline V gene sequence: CDR1 MDHEN, CDR2 SYDVKM. The CDR3 extends over 11 amino acids. This CDR3 is CGANSNYGYTF. The CDR3 DNA sequence: TGTGGGGCCAATTCTAACTATGGCTACACCTTC.

The rearrangement uses TRBV27 and TRBJ2-7; TRBD2 matches 12 bases. This CDR3 spans 16 amino acids. Trimming took 4 bases from V and 4 from J; bases not matched to a gene: 8. The germline V gene has CDR1 MNHEY and CDR2 SMNVEV (reference sequence). The CDR3 here is CASSSSGTSGWYEQYF. DNA for the CDR3: TGTGCCAGCAGTTCCTCCGGGACTAGCGGGTGGTACGAGCAGTACTTC.

The rearrangement uses TRBV11-2 and TRBJ2-5; 11 positions match TRBD2. The V gene's germline CDR1 is SGHAT and CDR2 FQNNGV. CDR3 length: 17 amino acids. The trim removed 1 base at V and 4 bases at J, leaving 8 bases unmatched. The CDR3 DNA reads as TGTGCCAGCAGCTTAGTGGCCCGGCTAGCGGGAGGAGAGACCCAGTACTTC. It translates to CASSLVARLAGGETQYF.

The genes are TRBV10-2 and TRBJ2-3, with 9 bases matching TRBD2. From germline, CDR1 is WSHSY and CDR2 SAAADI. This CDR3 has 16 amino acids. V lost 2 bases to trimming and J lost 2 bases; unmatched junction nucleotides: 5. CDR3 residues: CASSEPKRGATDTQYF. The CDR3 coding sequence is TGCGCCAGCAGTGAGCCCAAGCGGGGGGCCACAGATACGCAGTATTTT.

This clone has just one count. One junction end does not reproduce the germline sequence, and a read error may be involved. This chain joins TRBV29-1 and TRBJ2-2; 10 nucleotides line up with TRBD2. Germline-derived CDR1 and CDR2 are SQVTM and ANQGSEA. This CDR3 is built from 17 residues. The chain's CDR3 is CSVEDPKKREGLRGAVF. CDR3 bases: TGCAGCGTTGAAGATCCTAAGAAGCGGGAGGGGCTCCGGGGAGCTGTTTTT.

The chain is built from TRBV29-1 and TRBJ2-2; D gene ambiguous. The length of the CDR3 is 11 residues. Per germline, CDR1 SQVTM and CDR2 ANQGSEA. Deletions cut 5 bases from V and 3 bases from J, with 4 bases between. DNA for the CDR3: TGCAGCGTTCGGGACACCGGGGAGCTGTTTTTT. Translated, it gives CSVRDTGELFF.

The CDR3 sequence is CASSFRGNNEQFF. CDR3 in DNA: TGTGCCAGCAGTTTTCGCGGTAACAATGAGCAGTTCTTC. J is TRBJ2-1 and V is TRBV27, with D uncertain. V shed 3 bases and J shed 5 bases, with 8 bases lying between them. The CDR3 is 13 amino acids. CDR1 and CDR2 from the germline V gene are MNHEY and SMNVEV (reference sequence).

In its sample, this clone was seen a few times. This rearrangement joins TRBV5-1 to TRBJ2-3, with D possibly TRBD2 on 5 matching bases. The CDR3 covers 14 residues. Germline CDR1 and CDR2: SGHRS and YFSETQ. V lost 4 bases and J lost 3, with 12 bases in between. DNA of the CDR3: TGCGCCAGCAGCCAGAGGGCGTTGACAGATACGCAGTATTTT. It encodes CASSQRALTDTQYF.

This chain connects TRBV19 to TRBJ2-5; perhaps TRBD1 as D (6 bases). V was trimmed by 2 bases and J by 5 bases, leaving 15 bases between them. CDR3 length: 15 residues. From germline, CDR1 is LNHDA and CDR2 SQIVND (reference sequence). CDR3 protein: CASSIRTDPQETQYF. Here the CDR3 DNA reads TGTGCCAGTAGTATACGGACAGATCCCCAGGAGACCCAGTACTTC.

The rearrangement uses TRBV12-3 or TRBV12-4 and TRBJ2-7, with D maybe TRBD2 (5 bases). Trimming removed 3 bases from V and 3 bases from J, with 9 bases in between. CDR3 size: 13 residues. The CDR3 nucleotides are TGTGCCAGCAGTTTTCTGGGGAGCTACGAGCAGTACTTC. This translates into CASSFLGSYEQYF.

The genes are TRBV19 and TRBJ2-2, with TRBD1 identical over 10 bases. The germline V gene has CDR1 LNHDA and CDR2 SQIVND (reference sequence). This CDR3 spans 16 amino acids. V lost 3 bases to trimming and J lost 7 bases; unmatched junction nucleotides: 8. The CDR3 protein is CASSILIGQGVGELFF. The CDR3 nucleotides are TGTGCCAGTAGTATTTTAATCGGACAGGGGGTCGGGGAGCTGTTTTTT.

V and J are TRBV27 and TRBJ2-1; possibly TRBD2 for D (5 bases). This CDR3 has 14 residues. The V gene lost 8 bases and the J gene lost 8 bases, with 19 bases spanning the gap. Per the germline V gene, CDR1 is MNHEY and CDR2 is SMNVEV (reference sequence). CDR3 amino acids: CASQEAPPNYEQFF. The CDR3 DNA is TGTGCCAGCCAGGAGGCGCCCCCTAACTATGAGCAGTTCTTC.

V is TRBV10-2 and J is TRBJ2-5; 8 positions agree with TRBD1. Per the germline V gene, CDR1 is WSHSY and CDR2 is SAAADI. The V segment lost 7 bases and the J segment 0 bases; nucleotides outside the gene matches: 4. This CDR3 region has 14 residues. The CDR3 reads CASIPDRDQETQYF. The DNA of the CDR3 is TGCGCCAGCATTCCGGACAGGGACCAAGAGACCCAGTACTTC.